This is a list of T cell receptor beta chains from one sample in a study of memory CD4+ T cells and cytomegalovirus serostatus. TCRdb's table, derived via immunoSEQ multiplex PCR, lists solely in-frame clones and lacks some. The sample lists about 58,000 clones, 82% occurring once. Sequencing was done on a sample of memory CD4+ T cells from blood. These receptors were collected from an adult in good health and CMV-seronegative. Some clones in this sample may be carry-over from other donors' samples. The CDR3 runs from the conserved cysteine through the conserved F or W. A D gene is named only where the DNA matches it firmly. Part of the rows lack a size; the others show once, few, many or a class for expanded clones.

V,J,D,size,CDR3,DNA
TRBV6-1,TRBJ1-2,-,-,CASSEAQGLIYGYTF,TGTGCCAGCAGTGAAGCGCAGGGTCTTATCTATGGCTACACCTTC
TRBV28,TRBJ2-7,-,-,CASSLPLLSYEQYF,TGTGCCAGCAGTTTACCGCTCCTCTCCTACGAGCAGTACTTC
TRBV4-1,TRBJ2-5,-,-,CASSQEPRETQYF,TGCGCCAGCAGCCAAGAACCCCGAGAGACCCAGTACTTC
TRBV5-6,TRBJ2-1,-,-,CASGTSTAGGFF,TGTGCCAGCGGGACATCTACGGCTGGAGGGTTCTTC
TRBV30,TRBJ2-1,-,-,CAWRAGRSSYNEQFF,TGTGCCTGGAGGGCAGGCAGGAGCTCCTACAATGAGCAGTTCTTC
TRBV10-2,TRBJ2-3,TRBD2,-,CASRTSGSTDTQYF,TGCGCCAGCAGGACTAGCGGGAGCACAGATACGCAGTATTTT
TRBV18,TRBJ2-3,-,-,CASSPPGRDSTDTQYF,TGTGCCAGCTCACCACCCGGAAGAGATAGCACAGATACGCAGTATTTT
TRBV2,TRBJ1-1,-,-,CASSDRRVNTEAFF,TGTGCCAGCAGTGATAGGCGGGTGAACACTGAAGCTTTCTTT
TRBV27,TRBJ2-3,-,-,CASSLAPLYFYQYF,TGTGCCAGCAGTTTAGCGCCCCTGTATTTTTATCAGTATTTT
TRBV9,TRBJ2-1,TRBD2,-,CASSVVGGPGNEQFF,TGTGCCAGCAGCGTAGTGGGAGGGCCGGGGAATGAGCAGTTCTTC
TRBV2,TRBJ2-3,TRBD2,-,CASQGLAGGTDTQYF,TGTGCCAGCCAAGGGCTAGCGGGAGGCACAGATACGCAGTATTTT
TRBV29-1,TRBJ1-3,-,-,CSAGGGPRNTIYF,TGCAGCGCGGGAGGGGGGCCTCGAAACACCATATATTTT
TRBV2,TRBJ2-3,TRBD2,-,CASRGTSGTDTQYF,TGTGCCAGCAGAGGGACTAGCGGCACAGATACGCAGTATTTT
TRBV2,TRBJ1-1,-,medium-sized,CASGQQGPEAFF,TGTGCCAGCGGCCAACAGGGCCCTGAAGCTTTCTTT
TRBV18,TRBJ2-7,-,once,CASSPRQGAHEQYF,TGTGCCAGCTCACCCCGGCAGGGAGCCCACGAGCAGTACTTC
TRBV4-2,TRBJ2-2,TRBD2,-,CASSQDPLAGDAGELFF,TGTGCCAGCAGCCAAGATCCCCTAGCGGGAGATGCCGGGGAGCTGTTTTTT
TRBV9,TRBJ2-4,-,-,CASSNPGDRIQYF,TGTGCCAGCAGTAATCCCGGGGATCGCATTCAGTACTTC
TRBV27,TRBJ1-5,-,-,CASSFRDNQPQHF,TGTGCCAGCAGTTTTAGGGACAATCAGCCCCAGCATTTT
TRBV7-2,TRBJ2-1,-,-,CASSLAMSYNEQFF,TGTGCCAGCAGCTTAGCAATGAGCTACAATGAGCAGTTCTTC
TRBV30,TRBJ2-7,-,-,CAWTWTETYEQYF,TGTGCCTGGACCTGGACAGAAACCTACGAGCAGTACTTC
TRBV6-6,TRBJ1-5,-,-,CASSSHTGNQPQHF,TGTGCCAGCAGTTCGCACACAGGGAATCAGCCCCAGCATTTT
TRBV28,TRBJ2-5,-,once,CASLGANPAVTQYF,TGTGCCTCATTGGGGGCTAATCCAGCGGTGACCCAGTACTTC
TRBV27,TRBJ2-7,-,-,CASSSFAAYEQYF,TGTGCCAGCAGTTCGTTCGCGGCCTACGAGCAGTACTTC
TRBV6-6,TRBJ1-1,TRBD1,-,CASRPGQGRDTEAFF,TGTGCCAGCAGACCGGGACAGGGAAGGGATACTGAAGCTTTCTTT